These 13 T cell receptor beta chains share one sample of origin, sequenced in a study of cytomegalovirus exposure and HLA in healthy donors. In the PCR, 60 Vbeta and 13 Jbeta primers were used. Sequenced by immunoSEQ multiplex PCR; TCRdb stores in-frame clones only, minus some. The sample shows 65,000 or so clones, approximately 77% of them seen only once. Sequenced: PBMCs. These receptors all stem from a woman aged 35 to 49 in good health and CMV-seropositive.

This clone was observed a handful of times. V and J are TRBV18 and TRBJ1-5; TRBD1 aligns across 7 bases. Germline V gives CDR1 KGHSH, CDR2 LQKENI. Trimming at V came to 6 bases and at J to 3 bases, leaving 5 bases not matched to a gene. The CDR3 runs 14 residues. DNA for the CDR3: TGTGCCAGCTCTCAACAGGGGAACAATCAGCCCCAGCATTTT. Translation gives CASSQQGNNQPQHF.

The genes are TRBV11-2 and TRBJ2-1; 10 nucleotides agree with TRBD2. Per the germline V gene, CDR1 is SGHAT and CDR2 is FQNNGV. This CDR3 has 16 amino acids. Trimming cost V 5 bases and J 4 bases; bases outside gene matches: 8. The CDR3 bases are TGTGCCAGCAGCCGAATAGCGGGGGGCCTGTACAATGAGCAGTTCTTC. This codes for CASSRIAGGLYNEQFF.

The chain combines TRBV30 with TRBJ1-6, with no clear D. The V gene lost 5 bases and the J gene lost 10 bases, with 12 bases spanning the gap. CDR1 GTSNPN and CDR2 SVGIG come from the germline V gene (reference sequence). The CDR3 totals 12 residues. CDR3 nucleotide sequence: TGTGCCTGGGGATATACGGGGTCACCCCTCCACTTT. This codes for CAWGYTGSPLHF.

This chain joins TRBV11-3 and TRBJ1-1; 8 bases are a match to TRBD1. The V segment lost 6 bases and the J segment 2 bases; nucleotides outside the gene matches: 5. CDR1 is SGHNT, CDR2 YENEEA, per germline. The CDR3 has 14 residues. For the CDR3, the DNA is TGTGCCAGCAGGAAAGGACAGGGCAACACTGAAGCTTTCTTT. This sequence encodes CASRKGQGNTEAFF.

The V gene is TRBV29-1, the J gene TRBJ2-7, with 8 nucleotides matching TRBD1. Germline lookup yields CDR1 SQVTM and CDR2 ANQGSEA. The CDR3 covers 11 residues. V dropped 4 bases and J dropped 4; count of bases not matched to a gene: 0. The CDR3 region is CSVGTGYEQYF. The DNA for the CDR3 is TGCAGCGTTGGGACAGGGTACGAGCAGTACTTC.

In its sample, this clone was seen a few times. The gene calls are TRBV30 and TRBJ1-1; D is unresolved. This CDR3 is built from 12 residues. V was pared by 1 base and J by 8 bases, with 11 bases between. Germline V CDR1 and CDR2: GTSNPN, SVGIG (reference sequence). The CDR3: CAWSDPSTEAFF. The CDR3 region has the DNA TGTGCCTGGAGTGACCCGAGCACCGAAGCTTTCTTT.

Comments on this clone: The junction does not match germline at one end; this may be a read error. The chain is built from TRBV7-2 and TRBJ1-2; no reliable D call. The germline V gene encodes CDR1 SGHTA and CDR2 FQGNSA. This CDR3 contains 15 residues. The CDR3 region has the DNA TGTGCCAGCAGCCGGCTGTGGGAGAGGGAAAATGGCTGCACCTTC. Protein sequence: CASSRLWERENGCTF. Supplemented by reference TRBV7-2 and TRBJ1-2, the full variable domain reads GAGVSQSPSNKVTEKGKDVELRCDPISGHTALYWYRQSLGQGLEFLIYFQGNSAPDKSGLPSDRFSAERTGGSVSTLTIQRTQQEDSAVYLCASSRLWERENGCTFGSGTRLTVV.

The count of this clone is one. V usage is TRBV15 and J usage is TRBJ1-4; 7 bases align to TRBD1. CDR3 length equals 15 residues. Unmatched junction bases numbered 6, after V lost 5 bases and J lost 3 bases. Per the germline V gene, CDR1 is LNHNV and CDR2 is YYDKDF (reference sequence). CDR3 loop: CATSAHRGSNEKLFF. CDR3 DNA: TGTGCCACCAGCGCGCACAGGGGTTCTAATGAAAAACTGTTTTTT.

The J gene is TRBJ1-3, the V gene TRBV29-1; D gene ambiguous. The CDR3 is 16 residues long. CDR1 and CDR2 (germline): SQVTM, ANQGSEA. The V gene lost 0 bases and the J gene lost 0 bases, with 12 bases spanning the gap. CDR3 sequence (DNA): TGCAGCGTTGAAGACCCCCGTATTAGCTCTGGAAACACCATATATTTT. Translating it yields CSVEDPRISSGNTIYF. Based on the CDR3 plus reference TRBV29-1 and TRBJ1-3, the full variable domain is SAVISQKPSRDICQRGTSLTIQCQVDSQVTMMFWYRQQPGQSLTLIATANQGSEATYESGFVIDKFPISRPNLTFSTLTVSNMSPEDSSIYLCSVEDPRISSGNTIYFGEGSWLTVV.

The chain joins TRBV2 to TRBJ1-2, with 9 bases matching TRBD1. This CDR3 has 14 residues. Germline V gene data show CDR1 as SNHLY and CDR2 as FYNNEI. With V trimmed by 4 bases and J by 5 bases, 5 bases remained unmatched. The chain's CDR3 is CASSGTGGRYGYTF. CDR3 coding DNA: TGTGCCAGCAGTGGCACAGGGGGCAGGTATGGCTACACCTTC.

The chain joins TRBV23-1 to TRBJ1-3; 7 bases map to TRBD1. TRBV23-1 is an open reading frame whose function is uncertain. V lost 5 bases and J lost 2; bases outside the gene matches: 9. CDR3 length: 16 amino acids. CDR3 nucleotides: TGCGCCAGCAGTGAAGAAGGAGGGGGCCCTGGAAACACCATATATTTT. As protein: CASSEEGGGPGNTIYF.

This chain links TRBV7-6 with TRBJ2-7, with TRBD1 identical over 10 bases. The J segment lost 7 bases and the V segment lost 1 base, leaving 4 bases of the junction unmatched. Germline loops: CDR1 SGHVS, CDR2 FNYEAQ. CDR3 size: 14 residues. The DNA of the CDR3 is TGTGCCAGCAGCTTAGGGACAGGGGGGGGAGAGCAGTACTTC. Amino acids: CASSLGTGGGEQYF.

V and J are TRBV19 and TRBJ2-7; D gene unclear. Germline assignment: CDR1 LNHDA and CDR2 SQIVND (reference sequence). This CDR3 has 15 amino acids. V was shortened by 3 bases and J by 0 bases, with 12 bases between the two germline ends. The CDR3 DNA reads as TGTGCCAGTAGTATGGGCCGCTCCAACTCCTACGAGCAGTACTTC. Its translation is CASSMGRSNSYEQYF.